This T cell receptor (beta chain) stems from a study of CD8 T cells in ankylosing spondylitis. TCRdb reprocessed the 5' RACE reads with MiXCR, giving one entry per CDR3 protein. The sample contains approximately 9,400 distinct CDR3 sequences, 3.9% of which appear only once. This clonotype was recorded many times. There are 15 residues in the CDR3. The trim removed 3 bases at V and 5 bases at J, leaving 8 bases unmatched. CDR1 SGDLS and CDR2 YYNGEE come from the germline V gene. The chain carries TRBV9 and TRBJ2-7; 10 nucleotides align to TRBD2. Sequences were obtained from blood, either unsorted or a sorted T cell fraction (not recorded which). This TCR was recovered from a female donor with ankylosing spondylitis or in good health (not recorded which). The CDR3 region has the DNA TGTGCCAGCAGCGAAACCTCTAGCGGGGGCCACGAGCAGTACTTC. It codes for CASSETSSGGHEQYF.